The clone carrying this T cell receptor (beta chain) is medium-sized within its sample. Antigen specificity is unknown. The time point is: sample taken at primary tumor resection. Samples were obtained from roughly 65 donors, all untreated early-stage non-small cell lung cancer patients. This entry is derived from a study of spatial heterogeneity in lung cancer. Study-wide background: Compared with alpha-chain sequences, beta-chain sequences were consistently detected in greater numbers.

This CDR3 has 12 amino acids. With 2 bases removed from V and 9 bases from J, the gap between germline ends came to 8 bases. TCRdb analysed the 5' RACE reads with MiXCR anew, one entry per CDR3 protein. The table shows about 23,000 distinct CDR3 sequences, with about 4.7% occurring only once. General study results and limits: Ubiquitous expanded tumor TCRs were seen in blood more at resection than at follow-up.

The receptor's source is a male donor with early-stage non-small cell lung cancer. The sequencing used PBMCs, collected at surgery. The genes are TRBV12-3 or TRBV12-4 and TRBJ2-1; D unresolved. The DNA of the CDR3 is TGTGCCAGCAGTTTACTAGGCGGTGAGCAGTTCTTC. It is translated as CASSLLGGEQFF.